The present T cell receptor beta chain was sequenced within a study of blood T cells in healthy people across ages. Study context: Template switching picked up about one barcoded beta molecule for each two T cells.

Together with a sample-barcoded 5' primer, a J-beta primer mix was included in a second PCR lasting roughly 6 to 12 cycles. Each of the cDNA molecules was tagged by a template-switch adaptor with 12 random nucleotides. One entry per CDR3 protein results from TCRdb running MiXCR on the 5' RACE reads. The data contain 600,000 to 1,000,000 distinct CDR3 sequences, 58% of them singletons. What was sequenced was blood. This sequence originates from a man between 25 and 39 years old in good health.

The CDR3: CASSPTGYGEQFF. DNA for the CDR3: TGTGCCAGCAGTCCTACAGGGTACGGTGAGCAGTTCTTC. This rearrangement joins TRBV12-3 or TRBV12-4 to TRBJ2-1, with D maybe TRBD1 (6 bases). This CDR3 spans 13 amino acids. V was pared by 5 bases and J by 9 bases, with 14 bases between.